This T cell receptor beta chain was recovered during a study of blood T cell repertoires in COVID-19. Study-wide context: The study drew acute and convalescent COVID-19 samples from the United States, Italy and Spain. PBMCs, B-cell-depleted T cells, or T cells were the source of the cDNA or gDNA that made up the material.

The V gene's germline CDR1 is SGDLS and CDR2 YYNGEE. The junction had 3 bases not matched to a gene; V was cut back by 3 bases and J by 7 bases. This CDR3 has 14 amino acids. Sequencing used immunoSEQ multiplex PCR; TCRdb keeps in-frame clones, though not all of them. Among around 230,000 clones listed, 70% to 90% were seen once. Those enrolled in Seattle joined during active infection and were followed longitudinally afterward. The source material was peripheral blood. The chain links TRBV9 to TRBJ2-1; 11 bases map to TRBD2. The clonotype comes from a man in his fifties or sixties with COVID-19, enrolled during active disease. The CDR3 spells CASSGSGRGNEQFF. CDR3 coding DNA: TGTGCCAGCAGCGGTAGCGGGAGGGGGAATGAGCAGTTCTTC.